Following are 19 T cell receptor beta chains from one sample sequenced in a study of cytomegalovirus exposure and HLA in healthy donors. The PCR had 60 Vbeta and 13 Jbeta primers. TCRdb's table, derived via immunoSEQ multiplex PCR, lists solely in-frame clones and lacks some. This sample's table has 55,000 to 75,000 clones. The sample consisted of PBMCs. These receptors were collected from a male donor in good health and CMV-seronegative.

The chain has TRBV28 and TRBJ1-4, with 7 nucleotides matching TRBD1. V shed 6 bases, J shed 3 bases, and the junction held 7 bases outside the gene matches. This CDR3 region has 15 residues. CDR1 MDHEN and CDR2 SYDVKM come from the germline V gene. This CDR3 is CASSTSGTANEKLFF. For the CDR3, the DNA is TGTGCCAGCAGCACTTCCGGGACAGCTAATGAAAAACTGTTTTTT. The variable domain in full, completed from reference TRBV28 and TRBJ1-4, reads DVKVTQSSRYLVKRTGEKVFLECVQDMDHENMFWYRQDPGLGLRLIYFSYDVKMKEKGDIPEGYSVSREKKERFSLILESASTNQTSMYLCASSTSGTANEKLFFGSGTQLSVL.

This chain uses TRBV30 with TRBJ1-1; maybe TRBD1 (5 bases). Germline CDR1 GTSNPN, CDR2 SVGIG (reference sequence). CDR3 size: 14 residues. Trimming removed 4 bases at V and 3 bases at J, with 15 bases between. The DNA of the CDR3 is TGTGCCTGGACCCCCCGGGGGGTCCACACTGAAGCTTTCTTT. Its translation is CAWTPRGVHTEAFF.

With respect to this clone: One junction end disagrees with the germline gene, perhaps due to a read error. The chain carries TRBV29-1 and TRBJ1-2; no firm D call. This CDR3 spans 14 amino acids. Germline CDR1 is SQVTM and CDR2 is ANQGSEA. The CDR3 loop is CSGRRGGASYGYTF. The CDR3, as DNA: TGCAGCGGCAGACGGGGAGGAGCAAGCTATGGCTATACCTTC.

V gene TRBV5-1 combines with J gene TRBJ1-4; D is perhaps TRBD1 (6 bases). Looked up from germline, CDR1 is SGHRS and CDR2 is YFSETQ. This CDR3 comprises 15 residues. The V end lost 3 bases, the J end lost 4 bases, and 13 bases lay between the germline ends. As DNA, the CDR3 is TGCGCCAGCAGCTCCAGGGGCCCTGGTAATGAAAAACTGTTTTTT. This sequence encodes CASSSRGPGNEKLFF.

The V call is TRBV7-2, the J call TRBJ2-1; TRBD2 is a possible D gene (7 bases). Germline lookup yields CDR1 SGHTA and CDR2 FQGNSA. This CDR3 contains 15 residues. With 5 bases removed from V and 8 bases from J, the gap between germline ends came to 19 bases. The CDR3 loop is CASSPGGQGGDEQFF. The CDR3, as DNA: TGTGCCAGCAGCCCCGGGGGGCAGGGAGGGGATGAGCAGTTCTTC.

The rearrangement uses TRBV6-5 and TRBJ2-5; 8 nucleotides line up with TRBD1. With 2 bases clipped from V and 4 bases from J, the junction kept 6 bases outside the gene matches. CDR3 length: 15 residues. Germline loops: CDR1 MNHEY, CDR2 SVGAGI. The CDR3 DNA reads TGTGCCAGCAGTTACGGACAGGGAAAGGGAGAGACCCAGTACTTC. Residues: CASSYGQGKGETQYF.

Comment on this clone: A read error may produce the germline difference seen at one junction end. CDR3 coding DNA: TGTGCTAGTGGTGTGGTTGCCTGGACAGGGCCCTTCGGGGAGCAGTACTTC. Translated: CASGVVAWTGPFGEQYF. The chain joins TRBV12-5 to TRBJ2-7, with 8 bases identical to TRBD1. The germline gives CDR1 LGHNT, CDR2 FRNRAP. The CDR3 totals 17 residues.

CDR3 sequence reads: CASSRTGEDPEAFF. The CDR3 nucleotides read TGTGCCAGCAGCCGGACAGGTGAGGACCCTGAAGCTTTCTTT. This rearrangement joins TRBV7-9 to TRBJ1-1; 7 bases line up with TRBD1. There are 14 residues in the CDR3. Germline V gene sequence: CDR1 SEHNR, CDR2 FQNEAQ (reference sequence). V was clipped by 5 bases and J by 6 bases; unmatched bases: 9.

The chain combines TRBV28 with TRBJ2-5; TRBD1 matches at 9 bases. Trimming took 7 bases from V and 3 from J; bases not matched to a gene: 9. CDR1 is MDHEN and CDR2 is SYDVKM in the germline V gene. This CDR3 is 15 amino acids long. The CDR3 spells CASIAAGTGKETQYF. CDR3 in DNA: TGTGCCAGCATCGCGGCCGGGACAGGGAAAGAGACCCAGTACTTC.

The V and J genes are TRBV27 and TRBJ2-1; 11 bases map to TRBD2. The CDR3 has 14 residues. Germline V gives CDR1 MNHEY, CDR2 SMNVEV (reference sequence). V dropped 6 bases and J dropped 3; count of bases not matched to a gene: 1. The CDR3 region is CASRGLAGYNEQFF. The CDR3 DNA reads as TGTGCCAGCAGAGGACTAGCGGGCTACAATGAGCAGTTCTTC.

The rearrangement joins TRBV28 to TRBJ2-1; the match to TRBD2 covers 9 bases. V shed 3 bases and J 14 bases; nucleotides not matched to a gene: 11. This CDR3 comprises 14 residues. Germline V gene sequence: CDR1 MDHEN, CDR2 SYDVKM. CDR3 amino acids: CASSFRERGARKFF. The DNA of the CDR3 is TGTGCCAGCAGTTTCCGGGAGCGGGGGGCCAGGAAGTTCTTC.

The J gene is TRBJ2-7, the V gene TRBV6-5, with D possibly matching TRBD1 (6 bases). V lost 6 bases, J lost 2 bases, and 17 bases lay in between. The CDR3 extends over 15 amino acids. CDR1 is MNHEY, CDR2 SVGAGI, per germline. The CDR3 sequence: CASSKGQNPTYEQYF. DNA for the CDR3: TGTGCCAGCAGCAAAGGACAGAACCCAACCTACGAGCAGTACTTC.

The chain couples TRBV5-1 to TRBJ1-2; D might be TRBD1 (5 bases). V was cut by 0 bases and J by 7 bases, with 16 bases left in between. Germline CDR1 and CDR2: SGHRS and YFSETQ. The CDR3 contains 15 residues. CDR3 region: CASSLGGDSYGGYTF. The CDR3 DNA reads as TGCGCCAGCAGCTTGGGGGGGGACTCCTATGGTGGCTACACCTTC.

This chain links TRBV9 with TRBJ2-3, with D perhaps TRBD2 (6 bases). This CDR3 has 14 residues. Germline CDR1 is SGDLS and CDR2 is YYNGEE. Trimming removed 0 bases at V and 4 bases at J, with 9 bases between. The CDR3 coding sequence is TGTGCCAGCAGCGTAGGTGGAGGGTCAGATACGCAGTATTTT. It specifies CASSVGGGSDTQYF.

Remarks on this clone: One end of the junction varies from germline; a read error may be responsible. This chain uses TRBV7-9 with TRBJ1-1; possibly TRBD1 for D (6 bases). Germline V gene lookup returns CDR1 SEHNR and CDR2 FQNEAQ (reference sequence). This CDR3 has 15 residues. The chain's CDR3 is CASSPQQGRGTEDFF. As DNA, the CDR3 is TGTGCCAGCAGCCCTCAACAGGGAAGGGGCACTGAAGATTTCTTT.

This chain links TRBV14 with TRBJ2-5; maybe TRBD1 (5 bases). Deletions cut 2 bases from V and 11 bases from J, with 15 bases between. The V gene's germline CDR1 is SGHDN and CDR2 FVKESK. The CDR3 loop spans 13 amino acids. The CDR3 is CASSQYRITEQYF. The CDR3 DNA is TGTGCCAGCAGCCAATACAGGATTACAGAGCAGTACTTC.

The chain recombines TRBV7-9 with TRBJ2-7, with 8 bases identical to TRBD1. Germline CDR1 reads SEHNR; CDR2 reads FQNEAQ (reference sequence). The CDR3 consists of 17 residues. V was pared by 5 bases and J by 6 bases, with 18 bases of the junction left unmatched. Written as DNA, the CDR3 is TGTGCCAGCAGCCAGCTTCCGAGGGGGACAGGTCCTACCGAGCAGTACTTC. Translating gives CASSQLPRGTGPTEQYF.

V is TRBV7-9 and J is TRBJ2-1; D perhaps matches TRBD1 (5 bases). The CDR3 sequence is 13 residues long. Germline V gene lookup returns CDR1 SEHNR and CDR2 FQNEAQ (reference sequence). V lost 3 bases, J lost 12 bases, and 15 bases lay in between. This CDR3 reads CASSLGQGWGQFF. DNA of the CDR3: TGTGCCAGCAGCTTGGGGCAGGGATGGGGGCAGTTCTTC.

The genes are TRBV6-5 and TRBJ1-5; D is undetermined. The CDR3 is 14 residues long. Germline loops: CDR1 MNHEY, CDR2 SVGAGI. Trimming removed 0 bases at V and 7 bases at J, with 10 bases between. The CDR3 DNA reads TGTGCCAGCAGTTACTCGTCGGGAAGGCAGCCCCAGCATTTT. Translated, it gives CASSYSSGRQPQHF.